One sample yielded the 23 T cell receptor beta chains listed below, sequenced in a study of shared clonotypes between healthy human individuals. Sequencing used immunoSEQ multiplex PCR; TCRdb keeps in-frame clones, though not all of them. The sample carries some 1 million clones, about 75% recorded once. Material: memory CD4+ T cells sorted from blood. The subset is: CD45RA-negative fraction. Every receptor here comes from a man between 18 and 35 years old in good health.

With regard to this clone: This may stem from a read error, because a much larger clone lies one nucleotide away. J is TRBJ1-5 and V is TRBV5-6; D unresolved. The ends were cut back, 2 bases at V and 3 bases at J, with 3 bases in the middle. Germline assignment: CDR1 SGHDT and CDR2 YYEEEE. The CDR3 is 12 residues long. CDR3 in DNA: TGTGCCAGCAGCTTAGCCAATCAGCCCCAGCATTTT. Translated, it gives CASSLANQPQHF.

The genes are TRBV5-4 and TRBJ2-5; the match to TRBD1 covers 10 bases. CDR3 size: 15 residues. CDR1 and CDR2 from the germline V gene are SGHNT and YYREEE (reference sequence). The V and J ends lost 5 bases and 5 bases, in that order; junction bases with no gene match: 9. The CDR3 is CASRGDRGLSETQYF. As DNA, the CDR3 is TGTGCCAGCAGGGGAGACAGGGGGCTAAGTGAGACCCAGTACTTC.

The gene calls are TRBV6-5 and TRBJ1-5, with D unclear. Trimming pared 0 bases from V and 0 bases from J, leaving 6 bases between. The V gene's germline CDR1 is MNHEY and CDR2 SVGAGI. The CDR3 extends over 15 amino acids. The CDR3 coding sequence is TGTGCCAGCAGTTACTCGACAAATAGCAATCAGCCCCAGCATTTT. It is translated as CASSYSTNSNQPQHF.

Note on this clone: Given a much more abundant clone one base away, this may be a read error. The CDR3 here is CASSRDSTYEQYF. CDR3 sequence (DNA): TGTGCCAGCTCACGGGACAGCACCTACGAGCAGTACTTC. The chain joins TRBV18 to TRBJ2-7; 7 nucleotides align to TRBD1. The germline gives CDR1 KGHSH, CDR2 LQKENI. Germline trimming cut 4 bases from V and 2 bases from J; bases unmatched to any gene: 2. There are 13 residues in the CDR3.

This clone has more than one count but fewer than ten. The J gene is TRBJ2-2, the V gene TRBV11-3; the D is unclear. This CDR3 has 14 amino acids. V was clipped by 2 bases and J by 0 bases, with 4 bases between them. Per the germline V gene, CDR1 is SGHNT and CDR2 is YENEEA. The CDR3 DNA follows: TGTGCCAGCAGCTTATATTCGAACACCGGGGAGCTGTTTTTT. Translation: CASSLYSNTGELFF.

The J gene is TRBJ1-1, the V gene TRBV6-5; TRBD1 might be the D (6 bases). The ends were cut back, 6 bases at V and 5 bases at J, with 16 bases in the middle. Germline values: CDR1 MNHEY, CDR2 SVGAGI. The CDR3 spans 14 residues. The CDR3 DNA follows: TGTGCCAGCAGCCCAGGGGCTGTAGGGACTGAAGCTTTCTTT. Amino acids: CASSPGAVGTEAFF.

Many counts were recorded for this clone. V usage is TRBV4-1 and J usage is TRBJ1-4, with 9 bases that match TRBD1. The CDR3 totals 16 residues. The trim removed 4 bases at V and 1 base at J, leaving 4 bases unmatched. Germline V gene data show CDR1 as MGHRA and CDR2 as YSYEKL. Here the CDR3 reads CASSPTGGETNEKLFF. CDR3 nucleotides: TGCGCCAGCAGCCCGACAGGGGGGGAAACTAATGAAAAACTGTTTTTT.

This clone has a handful of counts. The chain links TRBV2 to TRBJ1-5; D may be TRBD1 (5 bases). CDR1 and CDR2 from the germline V gene are SNHLY and FYNNEI. V lost 2 bases and J 5 bases, leaving 10 bases between the germline ends. This CDR3 contains 14 residues. Written as DNA, the CDR3 is TGTGCCAGCAGTGAAACGAGGGGCTATCAGCCCCAGCATTTT. It is translated as CASSETRGYQPQHF.

CDR3 in DNA: TGCGCCAGCAGCCCCCGGACTAGCGGGGTTCGGGACGAGCAGTACTTC. Translation gives CASSPRTSGVRDEQYF. This rearrangement joins TRBV5-1 to TRBJ2-7; 12 bases match TRBD2. With V trimmed by 4 bases and J by 5 bases, 10 bases remained unmatched. From germline, CDR1 is SGHRS and CDR2 YFSETQ. CDR3 size: 16 residues.

This chain connects TRBV14 to TRBJ1-3; D unresolved. Trimming took off 4 bases at V and 0 bases at J, with 10 bases between the two ends. The CDR3 runs 15 residues. The germline CDR1 and CDR2 sequences are SGHDN and FVKESK. The CDR3 loop reads CASSLSRISGNTIYF. DNA for the CDR3: TGTGCCAGCAGCCTTAGCCGAATCTCTGGAAACACCATATATTTT.

This clone was seen a handful of times. J is TRBJ1-1 and V is TRBV20-1, with D hard to call. Trimming left V 5 bases short and J 4 bases short, with 8 bases between. The CDR3 is made up of 11 amino acids. Per germline, CDR1 DFQATT and CDR2 SNEGSKA (reference sequence). CDR3 nucleotides: TGCAGTGCTCCAGGACCCACTGAAGCTTTCTTT. The encoded protein is CSAPGPTEAFF.

The chain is built from TRBV11-2 and TRBJ2-1, with D possibly being TRBD1 (7 bases). The CDR3 loop spans 16 amino acids. Trimming left V 5 bases short and J 3 bases short, with 17 bases between. Germline V lookup: CDR1 SGHAT, CDR2 FQNNGV. The chain's CDR3 is CASSRAGRGLYNEQFF. CDR3 DNA sequence: TGTGCCAGCAGCCGAGCGGGTAGGGGGCTCTACAATGAGCAGTTCTTC.

The chain couples TRBV11-1 to TRBJ2-5; TRBD2 agrees at 9 bases. This CDR3 is built from 16 residues. J lost 2 bases, V lost 5 bases, and 9 bases had no gene match. In germline, CDR1 is SGHAT, CDR2 FQDESV (reference sequence). CDR3 sequence reads: CASSREGSGGQETQYF. The CDR3 DNA follows: TGTGCCAGCAGCCGGGAGGGTAGCGGGGGTCAAGAGACCCAGTACTTC.

The V call is TRBV5-6, the J call TRBJ1-6; the D is unclear. CDR3 length equals 13 residues. The V gene's germline CDR1 is SGHDT and CDR2 YYEEEE. V gave up 1 base and J gave up 7 bases, with 6 bases separating them. The CDR3 nucleotides are TGTGCCAGCAGCTTGCGTAACAATTCACCCCTCCACTTT. Its translation is CASSLRNNSPLHF.

The chain is built from TRBV6-4 and TRBJ2-3; D gene unclear. Germline V CDR1 and CDR2: MRHNA, SNTAGT. Trimming stripped 4 bases from V and 1 base from J, with 12 bases between. This CDR3 region has 15 residues. CDR3 sequence: CASSAFGVGTDTQYF. The DNA of the CDR3 is TGTGCCAGCAGTGCATTTGGGGTTGGCACAGATACGCAGTATTTT.

The rearrangement links TRBV11-1 to TRBJ2-7; maybe TRBD2 (5 bases). The germline gives CDR1 SGHAT, CDR2 FQDESV (reference sequence). This CDR3 is 13 amino acids long. V dropped 5 bases and J dropped 9 bases, with 17 bases sitting between them. The CDR3: CASSPGSSGRQYF. CDR3 bases: TGTGCCAGCAGCCCGGGGTCAAGTGGGAGGCAGTACTTC.

The CDR3 coding sequence is TGTGCCAGCAGTTTTTTAAAGGGGAACGGCTACACCTTC. This encodes CASSFLKGNGYTF. The chain couples TRBV28 to TRBJ1-2; perhaps TRBD1 as D (5 bases). CDR3 length: 13 residues. Germline assignment: CDR1 MDHEN and CDR2 SYDVKM. V was clipped by 3 bases and J by 8 bases, with 13 bases between them.

This clone has just a few counts. The chain has TRBV2 and TRBJ2-3, with TRBD2 matching 9 bases. V was clipped by 7 bases and J by 5 bases; unmatched bases: 4. Germline CDR1 SNHLY, CDR2 FYNNEI. This CDR3 has 13 residues. The CDR3: CASTAGGEDTQYF. CDR3 nucleotide sequence: TGTGCCAGCACGGCGGGAGGGGAAGATACGCAGTATTTT.

The chain couples TRBV19 to TRBJ2-2, with 8 bases that match TRBD2. Germline V gene sequence: CDR1 LNHDA, CDR2 SQIVND (reference sequence). This CDR3 has 14 amino acids. V lost 10 bases to trimming and J lost 2 bases; unmatched junction nucleotides: 6. CDR3 sequence: CATKTSGNTGELFF. CDR3 in DNA: TGTGCCACCAAAACTAGCGGCAACACCGGGGAGCTGTTTTTT.

This CDR3 reads CASSSDGGTAFF. DNA for the CDR3: TGTGCCAGCAGCTCGGACGGGGGAACAGCTTTCTTT. This chain uses TRBV7-2 with TRBJ1-1; perhaps TRBD1 as D (5 bases). V gave up 4 bases and J gave up 10 bases, with 13 bases separating them. The CDR3 totals 12 residues. CDR1 SGHTA and CDR2 FQGNSA come from the germline V gene.

V and J are TRBV27 and TRBJ2-1; D remains ambiguous. The CDR3 has 15 amino acids. Between the trimmed V and J ends, which lost 2 bases and 0 bases, there was a span of 8 bases. In germline, CDR1 is MNHEY, CDR2 SMNVEV (reference sequence). The CDR3 reads CASSLGSSSYNEQFF. The CDR3 DNA is TGTGCCAGCAGTTTAGGCTCGAGCTCCTACAATGAGCAGTTCTTC.

V gene TRBV2 combines with J gene TRBJ1-1; 11 bases are a match to TRBD1. The CDR3 is made up of 16 amino acids. J gave up 4 bases and V 3 bases, and 7 bases lay outside the gene matches. CDR1 SNHLY and CDR2 FYNNEI come from the germline V gene. The CDR3 here is CASSDPRGQGVTEAFF. The CDR3 DNA is TGTGCCAGCAGTGATCCACGGGGACAGGGGGTCACTGAAGCTTTCTTT.

This clone was seen a single time. This chain joins TRBV18 and TRBJ2-7; the D gene is possibly TRBD2 (5 bases). CDR1 is KGHSH and CDR2 is LQKENI in the germline V gene. This CDR3 is 16 amino acids long. The ends were cut back, 2 bases at V and 7 bases at J, with 21 bases in the middle. The CDR3 loop reads CASSPRTGLEGEEQYF. CDR3 nucleotides: TGTGCCAGCTCACCAAGGACGGGGTTAGAGGGTGAGGAGCAGTACTTC.